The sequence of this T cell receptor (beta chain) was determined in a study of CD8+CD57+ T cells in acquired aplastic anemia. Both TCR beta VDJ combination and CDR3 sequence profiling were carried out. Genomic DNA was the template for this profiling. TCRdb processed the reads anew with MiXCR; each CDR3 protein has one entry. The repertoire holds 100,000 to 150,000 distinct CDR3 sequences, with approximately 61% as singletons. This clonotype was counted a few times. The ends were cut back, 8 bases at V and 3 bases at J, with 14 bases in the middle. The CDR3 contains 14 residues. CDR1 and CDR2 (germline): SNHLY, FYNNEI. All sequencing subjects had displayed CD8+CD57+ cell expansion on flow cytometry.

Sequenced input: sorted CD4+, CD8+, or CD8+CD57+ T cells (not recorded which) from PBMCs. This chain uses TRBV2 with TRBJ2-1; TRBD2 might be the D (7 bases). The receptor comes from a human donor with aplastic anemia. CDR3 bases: TGTGCCAGCTCACCGGGGGGCGGCTACAATGAGCAGTTCTTC. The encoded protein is CASSPGGGYNEQFF. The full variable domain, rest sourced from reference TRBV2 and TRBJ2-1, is EPEVTQTPSHQVTQMGQEVILRCVPISNHLYFYWYRQILGQKVEFLVSFYNNEISEKSEIFDDQFSVERPDGSNFTLKIRSTKLEDSAMYFCASSPGGGYNEQFFGPGTRLTVL.